The entry that follows covers one TCR beta chain sequence. As yet, its antigen is unknown. The sample belongs to a study of PD-L1 blockade in urothelial cancer. Study details: Treatment start was followed by blood analysis at 3 weeks (second dose) and again at 6 weeks.

The study, taken as a whole, reports: Those with durable benefit had larger increases in tumor-associated blood clones at 3 weeks.

A spike-in of synthetic TCR analog templates was added to each PCR. The repertoire was sequenced with immunoSEQ multiplex PCR; TCRdb's copy has only in-frame clones and lacks some. The sample has roughly 50,000 clones, about 85% seen once. The CDR3 totals 14 residues. V was pared by 4 bases and J by 7 bases, with 14 bases between. The germline V gene has CDR1 MNHNS and CDR2 SASEGT. The sample's time point: pretreatment peripheral blood. V gene TRBV6-1 combines with J gene TRBJ1-5; D ambiguous. The clonotype comes from a man aged 70 or older with urothelial cancer. Here the sequenced sample was PBMCs, taken around atezolizumab (anti-PD-L1) treatment. This CDR3 is CASSVGSVGQPQHF. The CDR3 DNA reads as TGTGCCAGCAGTGTCGGGTCAGTCGGGCAGCCCCAGCATTTT.